A selection of T cell receptor beta chains follows, all from one sample in a study of blood T cell repertoires in COVID-19. Assay: immunoSEQ multiplex PCR; the TCRdb copy retains only in-frame clones and omits some. The data contain tens of thousands of clones, 86% of them singletons. The sequenced sample consisted of peripheral blood. These TCRs come from a man aged 50 to 60 with acute or convalescent COVID-19. Both conserved end residues are part of each CDR3. The order of the fields is D gene, J gene, clone size, V gene, CDR3 protein, CDR3 DNA. A D gene is named only where the DNA matches it firmly. Rows give clone size only sometimes, using once, few, many, or a class for an expanded clone.

D: .
J: TRBJ1-2
size: .
V: TRBV19
CDR3: CASSISGADYGYTF
DNA: TGTGCCAGTAGTATCTCAGGGGCCGACTATGGCTACACCTTC

D: .
J: TRBJ2-1
size: .
V: TRBV5-1
CDR3: CASRLASRPNEQFF
DNA: TGCGCCAGCAGGCTGGCATCCCGTCCCAATGAGCAGTTCTTC

D: TRBD2
J: TRBJ2-7
size: once
V: TRBV5-1
CDR3: CASRLGGTSGTEQYF
DNA: TGCGCCAGCAGGCTGGGAGGGACTAGCGGGACCGAGCAGTACTTC

D: .
J: TRBJ2-1
size: .
V: TRBV7-8
CDR3: CASKLSYNEQFF
DNA: TGTGCCAGCAAGCTTAGTTACAATGAGCAGTTCTTC

D: TRBD1
J: TRBJ2-3
size: .
V: TRBV4-1
CDR3: CASSRADRGYTDTQYF
DNA: TGCGCCAGCAGCCGAGCGGACAGGGGATACACAGATACGCAGTATTTT

D: TRBD1
J: TRBJ2-5
size: .
V: TRBV6-5
CDR3: CASSYSGQGETQYF
DNA: TGTGCCAGCAGTTACTCGGGACAGGGGGAGACCCAGTACTTC

D: TRBD1
J: TRBJ2-3
size: .
V: TRBV4-1
CDR3: CASSTGGRSLGGTDTQYF
DNA: TGCGCCAGCAGCACAGGGGGCCGGTCTTTGGGTGGAACAGATACGCAGTATTTT

D: TRBD1
J: TRBJ1-1
size: .
V: TRBV7-3
CDR3: CASYRDRESTEAFF
DNA: TGTGCCAGCTACCGGGACAGGGAATCCACTGAAGCTTTCTTT

D: .
J: TRBJ2-1
size: .
V: TRBV11-2
CDR3: CASSLRRGSKAVYNEQFF
DNA: TGTGCCAGCAGCTTACGGAGAGGGAGTAAGGCCGTATACAATGAGCAGTTCTTC

D: .
J: TRBJ1-1
size: .
V: TRBV4-1
CDR3: CASSQKGQVYTEAFF
DNA: TGCGCCAGCAGCCAAAAGGGGCAGGTCTACACTGAAGCTTTCTTT

D: .
J: TRBJ2-5
size: few
V: TRBV9
CDR3: CASSVGGSQETQYF
DNA: TGTGCCAGCAGCGTAGGCGGATCCCAAGAGACCCAGTACTTC

D: TRBD1
J: TRBJ2-7
size: .
V: TRBV7-9
CDR3: CASTTPTGPTEQYF
DNA: TGTGCCAGCACCACCCCGACAGGGCCGACCGAGCAGTACTTC

D: .
J: TRBJ1-2
size: .
V: TRBV5-8
CDR3: CASSFPTRYGYTF
DNA: TGTGCCAGCAGCTTCCCAACGCGCTATGGCTACACCTTC

D: TRBD1
J: TRBJ1-2
size: .
V: TRBV28
CDR3: CASSSLQGALGYGYTF
DNA: TGTGCCAGCAGTTCCTTACAGGGGGCGTTGGGCTATGGCTACACCTTC

D: .
J: TRBJ1-1
size: once
V: TRBV7-9
CDR3: CASSITRTGTKNTEAFF
DNA: TGTGCCAGCAGCATAACCCGTACCGGGACAAAGAACACTGAAGCTTTCTTT

D: TRBD1
J: TRBJ1-2
size: .
V: TRBV10-3
CDR3: CALQSGQVPYGYTF
DNA: TGTGCCCTACAATCGGGACAGGTGCCCTATGGCTACACCTTC

D: .
J: TRBJ1-1
size: .
V: TRBV18
CDR3: CASSPGRGRETEAFF
DNA: TGTGCCAGCTCTCCAGGACGGGGGAGAGAAACTGAAGCTTTCTTT

D: TRBD1
J: TRBJ1-2
size: .
V: TRBV27
CDR3: CASSQLQGAAYGYTF
DNA: TGTGCCAGCAGTCAATTACAGGGGGCGGCCTATGGCTACACCTTC

D: .
J: TRBJ2-1
size: .
V: TRBV4-2
CDR3: CASSQGTGWGDEQFF
DNA: TGTGCCAGCAGCCAAGGAACAGGGTGGGGAGATGAGCAGTTCTTC

D: .
J: TRBJ1-2
size: .
V: TRBV12-3/TRBV12-4
CDR3: CASNNNRVGYTF
DNA: TGTGCCAGCAATAACAACAGGGTTGGCTACACCTTC

D: .
J: TRBJ2-2
size: .
V: TRBV27
CDR3: CASSLLGGALTGELFF
DNA: TGTGCCAGCAGTTTATTGGGGGGGGCATTGACCGGGGAGCTGTTTTTT

D: TRBD2
J: TRBJ2-1
size: once
V: TRBV11-1
CDR3: CASSLERGGYNEQFF
DNA: TGTGCCAGCAGCTTAGAGCGGGGGGGATACAATGAGCAGTTCTTC

D: TRBD2
J: TRBJ2-1
size: few
V: TRBV5-4
CDR3: CASRGSSGGPSYNEQFF
DNA: TGTGCCAGCAGGGGGAGTAGCGGGGGCCCTTCCTACAATGAGCAGTTCTTC

D: TRBD2
J: TRBJ2-7
size: once
V: TRBV28
CDR3: CASSSSGRLSYEQYF
DNA: TGTGCCAGCAGTTCGAGCGGGAGACTCTCCTACGAGCAGTACTTC

D: TRBD1
J: TRBJ2-7
size: .
V: TRBV7-9
CDR3: CASSLTLGQGYEQYF
DNA: TGTGCCAGCAGCTTAACCCTGGGACAGGGCTACGAGCAGTACTTC

D: .
J: TRBJ1-1
size: .
V: TRBV6-5
CDR3: CASSTGRGVTEAFF
DNA: TGTGCCAGCAGTACCGGACGGGGGGTAACTGAAGCTTTCTTT

D: TRBD2
J: TRBJ2-5
size: .
V: TRBV30
CDR3: CAWTHLSGAPYQYF
DNA: TGTGCCTGGACCCACCTTAGCGGGGCGCCCTACCAGTACTTC

D: .
J: TRBJ1-2
size: .
V: TRBV18
CDR3: CASSPAQEGYTF
DNA: TGTGCCAGCTCACCTGCCCAGGAAGGCTACACCTTC

D: .
J: TRBJ1-1
size: .
V: TRBV28
CDR3: CASSSPGVNTEAFF
DNA: TGTGCCAGCAGTTCCCCAGGGGTAAACACTGAAGCTTTCTTT

D: TRBD2
J: TRBJ2-1
size: many
V: TRBV6-4
CDR3: CASSVIGGSYNEQFF
DNA: TGTGCCAGCAGTGTTATCGGGGGGTCCTACAATGAGCAGTTCTTC

D: .
J: TRBJ1-5
size: .
V: TRBV10-1
CDR3: CASSERGSQPQHF
DNA: TGCGCCAGCAGCGAGAGGGGGTCCCAGCCCCAGCATTTT

D: TRBD1
J: TRBJ1-5
size: .
V: TRBV4-1
CDR3: CASSLGQGDSQPQHF
DNA: TGCGCCAGCAGCCTTGGACAGGGGGATTCTCAGCCCCAGCATTTT

D: .
J: TRBJ2-1
size: .
V: TRBV19
CDR3: CASSIARVYGNEQFF
DNA: TGTGCCAGTAGTATAGCCAGGGTATACGGAAATGAGCAGTTCTTC

D: TRBD1
J: TRBJ2-7
size: .
V: TRBV19
CDR3: CASSPDRGFSYEQYF
DNA: TGTGCCAGTAGTCCCGACAGGGGGTTCTCCTACGAGCAGTACTTC

D: TRBD1
J: TRBJ1-6
size: .
V: TRBV27
CDR3: CASSPRLTGEGSYNSPLHF
DNA: TGTGCCAGCAGTCCGCGCCTCACAGGGGAAGGCTCCTATAATTCACCCCTCCACTTT

D: .
J: TRBJ1-6
size: .
V: TRBV13
CDR3: CASSLGGPNSPLHF
DNA: TGTGCCAGCAGCTTGGGGGGTCCTAATTCACCCCTCCACTTT

D: .
J: TRBJ2-7
size: .
V: TRBV10-3
CDR3: CAIAQGNEQYF
DNA: TGTGCCATCGCACAGGGTAACGAGCAGTACTTC